Listed here are 31 T cell receptor beta chains from one sample, sequenced in a study of T cells in Graves' hyperthyroidism and ophthalmopathy. Regions amplified from RNA transcripts were the TCR beta CDR3 regions. First-round RT-PCR of the TCR CDR3 relied on the HTBI primer set. TCRdb independently ran MiXCR on the multiplex PCR reads; one entry per CDR3 protein. The profile shows fewer than 300,000 distinct CDR3 sequences, around 15% of them singletons. Sequences were obtained from blood. All receptors derive from a woman in her 50s with Graves' hyperthyroidism that later progressed to Graves' ophthalmopathy.

This clonotype was detected only a few times. This rearrangement joins TRBV10-3 to TRBJ2-1; no firm D call. Trimming took off 0 bases at V and 15 bases at J, with 15 bases between the two ends. The CDR3 covers 13 residues. Germline CDR1 ENHRY, CDR2 SYGVKD. The CDR3 loop reads CAISESAENKLFF. The CDR3, as DNA: TGTGCCATCAGTGAGTCCGCCGAAAATAAGCTGTTCTTC.

Of note for this clonotype: This could be a read error, since a much larger clone is one nucleotide away. CDR3 amino acids: CASSQGYGTWDCGYTF. The CDR3, as DNA: TGTGCCAGCAGCCAAGGGTATGGGACGTGGGACTGTGGCTACACCTTC. V and J are TRBV3-1 and TRBJ1-2, with D possibly being TRBD1 (5 bases). The V gene's germline CDR1 is LGHDT and CDR2 YNNKEL (reference sequence). The CDR3 loop spans 16 amino acids. V was pared by 1 base and J by 7 bases, with 19 bases between.

This clonotype was seen just once. Being one base from a much bigger clone, this may be a read error. V is TRBV6-2 or TRBV6-3 and J is TRBJ1-6; 8 bases are shared with TRBD1. Germline values: CDR1 MNHEY, CDR2 SVGEGT. The V segment lost 4 bases and the J segment 11 bases; nucleotides outside the gene matches: 10. This CDR3 spans 15 amino acids. As DNA, the CDR3 is TGTGCCAGCAGTTGGGACAGGACGGTTAGACCACCCCTCCACTTT. Its protein product is CASSWDRTVRPPLHF.

This clonotype appeared many times. This chain connects TRBV20-1 to TRBJ1-2; D is perhaps TRBD1 (6 bases). CDR1 DFQATT and CDR2 SNEGSKA come from the germline V gene (reference sequence). The CDR3 has 13 residues. V lost 6 bases and J 2 bases, leaving 13 bases between the germline ends. The CDR3: CSAPGGGNYGYTF. The CDR3, as DNA: TGCAGTGCCCCCGGGGGCGGGAACTATGGCTACACCTTC.

This clonotype occurred many times. The rearrangement links TRBV6-6 to TRBJ2-7; 7 bases are shared with TRBD2. With V trimmed by 0 bases and J by 2 bases, 1 base remained unmatched. The germline V gene encodes CDR1 MNHNY and CDR2 SVGAGI (reference sequence). This CDR3 region has 14 residues. CDR3 sequence reads: CASSYSAGPYEQYF. As DNA, the CDR3 is TGTGCCAGCAGTTACTCAGCGGGACCCTACGAGCAGTACTTC.

This clonotype was seen repeatedly, ten times or more. The chain employs TRBV27 and TRBJ1-4; D unclear. Germline CDR1 and CDR2: MNHEY and SMNVEV (reference sequence). The CDR3 length is 14 residues. Trimming shortened V by 3 bases and J by 3 bases, and 8 bases separated the two germline ends. CDR3 nucleotides: TGTGCCAGCAGTTTTTTGCCATCTAATGAAAAACTGTTTTTT. Protein: CASSFLPSNEKLFF. Drawing the rest from reference TRBV27 and TRBJ1-4, the complete variable domain is EAQVTQNPRYLITVTGKKLTVTCSQNMNHEYMSWYRQDPGLGLRQIYYSMNVEVTDKGDVPEGYKVSRKEKRNFPLILESPSPNQTSLYFCASSFLPSNEKLFFGSGTQLSVL.

This clonotype has at least ten counts. This chain links TRBV24-1 with TRBJ2-1, with 10 positions matching TRBD2. This CDR3 has 18 residues. With V trimmed by 1 base and J by 1 base, 6 bases remained unmatched. From germline, CDR1 is KGHDR and CDR2 SFDVKD. The CDR3 loop reads CATSDFGSSGGSYNEQFF. The DNA of the CDR3 is TGTGCCACCAGTGATTTCGGCAGTAGCGGGGGGTCCTACAATGAGCAGTTCTTC.

This clonotype was counted ten times or more. The chain combines TRBV6-1 with TRBJ2-3; perhaps D is TRBD1 or TRBD2 (5 bases each). Germline V lookup: CDR1 MNHNS, CDR2 SASEGT. The CDR3 is 16 residues long. V was pared by 6 bases and J by 0 bases, with 16 bases between. The CDR3 loop is CASRDFPGRSTDTQYF. The CDR3 bases are TGTGCCAGCAGGGACTTTCCGGGACGTAGCACAGATACGCAGTATTTT.

This clonotype showed up many times. The chain recombines TRBV5-1 with TRBJ2-7; D possibly corresponds to TRBD2 (5 bases). V was pared by 0 bases and J by 5 bases, with 9 bases between. From germline, CDR1 is SGHRS and CDR2 YFSETQ. This CDR3 contains 13 residues. CDR3 nucleotide sequence: TGCGCCAGCAGCTTGGTGGTGGAGGACGAGCAGTACTTC. Its translation is CASSLVVEDEQYF.

This clonotype was seen repeatedly, ten times or more. V is TRBV2 and J is TRBJ1-1; 10 nucleotides agree with TRBD1. Germline V gene lookup returns CDR1 SNHLY and CDR2 FYNNEI. The CDR3 spans 16 residues. J lost 2 bases, V lost 0 bases, and 3 bases had no gene match. CDR3 in DNA: TGTGCCAGCAGTGAAGCTCCGACAGGGGGCAACACTGAAGCTTTCTTT. It codes for CASSEAPTGGNTEAFF.

At least ten counts were recorded for this clonotype. The chain has TRBV28 and TRBJ2-3, with D perhaps TRBD1 (5 bases). The V and J ends lost 6 bases and 2 bases respectively, with 15 bases between them. CDR3 length equals 15 residues. Germline-derived CDR1 and CDR2 are MDHEN and SYDVKM. The CDR3 is CASRPRRTITDTQYF. CDR3 sequence (DNA): TGTGCCAGCAGGCCCCGACGGACAATCACAGATACGCAGTATTTT.

The chain carries TRBV28 and TRBJ1-4, with D possibly TRBD1 on 5 matching bases. The V end was cut by 2 bases, the J end by 8 bases, with 15 bases between. CDR3 length equals 15 residues. Germline V gene data show CDR1 as MDHEN and CDR2 as SYDVKM. DNA of the CDR3: TGTGCCAGCAGTTTACAACCAGGGAGGGGAGAAAAACTGTTTTTT. It translates to CASSLQPGRGEKLFF. The variable domain in full, completed from reference TRBV28 and TRBJ1-4, reads DVKVTQSSRYLVKRTGEKVFLECVQDMDHENMFWYRQDPGLGLRLIYFSYDVKMKEKGDIPEGYSVSREKKERFSLILESASTNQTSMYLCASSLQPGRGEKLFFGSGTQLSVL.

This clonotype has a count of ten or more. The V and J genes are TRBV2 and TRBJ2-7; D unresolved. CDR1 is SNHLY and CDR2 is FYNNEI in the germline V gene. This CDR3 has 15 amino acids. The V gene lost 6 bases and the J gene lost 0 bases, with 15 bases spanning the gap. Here the CDR3 DNA reads TGTGCCAGCAGGAAGTCCGCTCACAGCTCCTACGAGCAGTACTTC. Residues: CASRKSAHSSYEQYF. The whole variable domain, filled in from reference TRBV2 and TRBJ2-7, reads EPEVTQTPSHQVTQMGQEVILRCVPISNHLYFYWYRQILGQKVEFLVSFYNNEISEKSEIFDDQFSVERPDGSNFTLKIRSTKLEDSAMYFCASRKSAHSSYEQYFGPGTRLTVT.

This clonotype was seen a few times. The chain employs TRBV19 and TRBJ2-7; 8 nucleotides match TRBD2. V shed 1 base and J 4 bases; nucleotides not matched to a gene: 6. The germline V gene encodes CDR1 LNHDA and CDR2 SQIVND (reference sequence). CDR3 length equals 15 residues. This chain's CDR3 is CASSIAGGPGYEQYF. CDR3 nucleotide sequence: TGTGCCAGTAGTATAGCGGGAGGGCCGGGGTACGAGCAGTACTTC.

The genes are TRBV29-1 and TRBJ2-2, with 7 bases identical to TRBD2. V was clipped by 6 bases and J by 6 bases; unmatched bases: 10. The germline V gene has CDR1 SQVTM and CDR2 ANQGSEA. The CDR3 loop spans 14 amino acids. The CDR3 DNA sequence: TGCAGCGTGCTGGGTACGGGGGGTCCCGGGGAGCTGTTTTTT. It codes for CSVLGTGGPGELFF.

This clonotype appeared many times. V and J are TRBV12-3 or TRBV12-4 and TRBJ1-1; D is perhaps TRBD1 (5 bases). This CDR3 comprises 15 residues. Trimming stripped 0 bases from V and 7 bases from J, with 15 bases between. The DNA of the CDR3 is TGTGCCAGCAGTTTAGCGCGGTGGGGGGGTTTTGAAGCTTTCTTT. This sequence encodes CASSLARWGGFEAFF.

This clonotype was observed many times. The genes are TRBV6-1 and TRBJ1-2; D may be TRBD1 (6 bases). CDR3 length equals 15 residues. Deletions cut 5 bases from V and 5 bases from J, with 18 bases between. Germline V CDR1 and CDR2: MNHNS, SASEGT. The CDR3 loop reads CASSSLETGGYGYTF. The CDR3, as DNA: TGTGCCAGCAGTTCTCTAGAGACAGGTGGTTATGGCTACACCTTC.

This clonotype was seen at least ten times. V and J are TRBV6-1 and TRBJ2-1, with D perhaps matching TRBD2 (5 bases). CDR3 length: 12 residues. V dropped 5 bases and J dropped 11 bases, with 13 bases sitting between them. Germline CDR1 is MNHNS and CDR2 is SASEGT. CDR3 region: CASSYGVGKQFF. The CDR3, as DNA: TGTGCCAGCAGTTACGGGGTCGGGAAGCAGTTCTTC.

This clonotype turned up a few times. CDR3: CSARELKQIHNEQFF. The CDR3 DNA sequence: TGCAGTGCTAGAGAGTTGAAACAGATACACAATGAGCAGTTCTTC. The chain is built from TRBV20-1 and TRBJ2-1, with unresolved D. Germline V CDR1 and CDR2: DFQATT, SNEGSKA (reference sequence). V was pared by 0 bases and J by 5 bases, with 14 bases between. This CDR3 contains 15 residues.

This clonotype was found a few times. Here the CDR3 DNA reads TGTGCCAGCAGCTTGAACGGGGTTAGCAATCAGCCCCAGCATTTT. This gives the protein CASSLNGVSNQPQHF. The rearrangement joins TRBV9 to TRBJ1-5; D is unresolved. Germline CDR1 SGDLS, CDR2 YYNGEE. V shed 4 bases and J shed 0 bases, with 11 bases lying between them. The CDR3 spans 15 residues.

This clonotype has at least ten counts. The chain links TRBV13 to TRBJ2-3; 8 nucleotides match TRBD2. CDR1 and CDR2 from the germline V gene are PRHDT and FYEKMQ (reference sequence). The CDR3 runs 19 residues. Unmatched junction bases numbered 13, after V lost 0 bases and J lost 2 bases. In DNA form, the CDR3 reads TGTGCCAGCAGCTTAGGAGGAACCCGGGAGGGAGGCCCCACAGATACGCAGTATTTT. This translates into CASSLGGTREGGPTDTQYF. Together with reference TRBV13 and TRBJ2-3, the CDR3 gives the full variable domain: AAGVIQSPRHLIKEKRETATLKCYPIPRHDTVYWYQQGPGQDPQFLISFYEKMQSDKGSIPDRFSAQQFSDYHSELNMSSLELGDSALYFCASSLGGTREGGPTDTQYFGPGTRLTVL.

In its sample, this clonotype was seen once. One end of the junction is discordant with germline, which a read error may explain. The chain recombines TRBV11-2 with TRBJ2-4, with D perhaps matching TRBD2 (7 bases). CDR3 length equals 13 residues. Per germline, CDR1 SGHAT and CDR2 FQNNGV. This CDR3 reads CASSLGGAGIKYF. The CDR3 DNA reads TGTGCCAGCAGCCTTGGGGGGGCAGGCATTAAGTACTTC.

The chain carries TRBV9 and TRBJ2-2; D is possibly TRBD2 (5 bases). The ends were cut back, 6 bases at V and 6 bases at J, with 18 bases in the middle. Per the germline V gene, CDR1 is SGDLS and CDR2 is YYNGEE. CDR3 length equals 15 residues. The CDR3 loop reads CASTLGPSGAGELFF. The CDR3 DNA sequence: TGTGCCAGCACCCTGGGCCCCTCCGGGGCCGGGGAGCTGTTTTTT.

This clonotype was picked up many times. V usage is TRBV10-3 and J usage is TRBJ2-1; tentative D call: TRBD2 (6 bases). The V and J ends lost 11 bases and 0 bases respectively, with 20 bases between them. CDR1 is ENHRY, CDR2 SYGVKD, per germline. The CDR3 loop spans 16 amino acids. This CDR3 is CASGMGGAFSYNEQFF. The CDR3 DNA sequence: TGTGCCTCAGGAATGGGGGGAGCTTTCTCCTACAATGAGCAGTTCTTC.

This clonotype has more than one count but fewer than ten. The chain links TRBV24-1 to TRBJ1-2; 7 nucleotides line up with TRBD1. The CDR3 runs to 12 residues. Trimming took 3 bases from V and 8 from J; bases not matched to a gene: 2. Per the germline V gene, CDR1 is KGHDR and CDR2 is SFDVKD. The CDR3 sequence: CATSDDREGYTF. CDR3 bases: TGTGCCACCAGTGATGACAGGGAGGGCTACACCTTC.

This clonotype was counted many times. The genes are TRBV5-1 and TRBJ1-3; possibly TRBD1 for D (6 bases). V was cut by 4 bases and J by 3 bases, with 17 bases left in between. The CDR3 length is 16 residues. The germline V gene has CDR1 SGHRS and CDR2 YFSETQ. The CDR3 protein is CASSAQPQGGGNTIYF. The CDR3 DNA reads as TGCGCCAGCAGCGCCCAACCACAGGGTGGTGGAAACACCATATATTTT.

This clonotype was picked up many times. The chain has TRBV5-1 and TRBJ1-1; 7 nucleotides line up with TRBD1. Germline V lookup: CDR1 SGHRS, CDR2 YFSETQ. Trimming at V came to 3 bases and at J to 11 bases, leaving 19 bases not matched to a gene. The CDR3 loop spans 16 amino acids. In DNA form, the CDR3 reads TGCGCCAGCAGCTCCCGAGGCCCGCATCCGGGACAGAAGGCTTTCTTT. It codes for CASSSRGPHPGQKAFF.

This clonotype was counted ten times or more. The V call is TRBV12-3 or TRBV12-4, the J call TRBJ1-1, with D unclear. V was clipped by 4 bases and J by 1 base, with 7 bases between them. This CDR3 comprises 13 residues. This chain's CDR3 is CASSSRQNTEAFF. The CDR3 DNA reads TGTGCCAGCAGTTCTCGACAGAACACTGAAGCTTTCTTT.

The chain links TRBV9 to TRBJ1-2; D unresolved. Trimming took 4 bases from V and 6 from J, leaving 19 bases between them. The CDR3 extends over 15 amino acids. CDR1 is SGDLS and CDR2 is YYNGEE in the germline V gene. The DNA of the CDR3 is TGTGCCAGCAGCCCCTGGGTGGGCATGGGAGATGGCTACACCTTC. It translates to CASSPWVGMGDGYTF.

This clonotype has only a few counts. The chain recombines TRBV20-1 with TRBJ2-3; TRBD2 agrees at 8 bases. The CDR3 totals 16 residues. Germline CDR1 DFQATT, CDR2 SNEGSKA (reference sequence). The V gene end was trimmed by 1 base and the J gene end by 0 bases; junction bases not matched to a gene: 6. The CDR3: CSARVLAGTSTDTQYF. CDR3 in DNA: TGCAGTGCTAGAGTCTTAGCGGGGACTAGCACAGATACGCAGTATTTT.

The sample holds many counts of this clonotype. CDR3 sequence reads: CAWSVGVTGNTGELFF. The CDR3 bases are TGTGCCTGGAGTGTAGGGGTCACAGGGAACACCGGGGAGCTGTTTTTT. The genes are TRBV30 and TRBJ2-2; tentatively, D is TRBD1 (5 bases). This CDR3 contains 16 residues. Trimming pared 0 bases from V and 1 base from J, leaving 12 bases between. The germline CDR1 and CDR2 sequences are GTSNPN and SVGIG (reference sequence).